These 8 T cell receptor beta chains came from one sample sequenced in a study of long-term antiretroviral therapy in people with HIV. An immunoSEQ assay, version v3.0, was performed at survey level. Repertoires were generated with immunoSEQ multiplex PCR, while TCRdb's copy carries only in-frame clones and drops some. The table records about 40,000 clones, roughly 86% of them present only once. Sample: unsorted PBMCs, taken 0.1 years before starting antiretroviral therapy. The receptor source for this set is a woman aged 50 to 65 with HIV.

The chain employs TRBV18 and TRBJ1-1; 7 bases fit TRBD1. Germline V gives CDR1 KGHSH, CDR2 LQKENI. The trim removed 5 bases at V and 11 bases at J, leaving 8 bases unmatched. This CDR3 spans 12 amino acids. DNA of the CDR3: TGTGCCAGCTCATCAACAGGGGAGGCTGCTTTCTTT. Its protein is CASSSTGEAAFF.

V gene TRBV30 combines with J gene TRBJ2-7; D is possibly TRBD1 (5 bases). The CDR3 has 15 residues. Germline V gene data show CDR1 as GTSNPN and CDR2 as SVGIG (reference sequence). V shed 1 base and J shed 3 bases, with 16 bases lying between them. CDR3 in amino acids: CAWSGTGRSRYEQYF. In DNA form, the CDR3 reads TGTGCCTGGAGTGGCACAGGTAGGTCCCGCTACGAGCAGTACTTC.

V is TRBV11-2 and J is TRBJ2-1; D remains ambiguous. The CDR3 sequence is 13 residues long. Germline V gives CDR1 SGHAT, CDR2 FQNNGV. V lost 8 bases to trimming and J lost 8 bases, with 16 bases between them. The CDR3 loop reads CASARPATDEQFF. The CDR3 nucleotides read TGTGCCAGCGCTCGTCCTGCGACGGATGAGCAGTTCTTC.

This rearrangement joins TRBV11-2 to TRBJ2-7; 8 bases align to TRBD2. The CDR3 consists of 16 residues. CDR1 and CDR2 from the germline V gene are SGHAT and FQNNGV. J was trimmed by 3 bases and V by 3 bases; bases with no gene match: 10. The CDR3: CASSLDPLAGGYEQYF. The DNA for the CDR3 is TGTGCCAGCAGCTTGGATCCTCTGGCGGGGGGCTACGAGCAGTACTTC.

The chain recombines TRBV7-9 with TRBJ1-1; a possible D gene is TRBD1 (5 bases). The V gene lost 1 base and the J gene lost 0 bases, with 6 bases spanning the gap. The CDR3 runs 14 residues. Germline V gives CDR1 SEHNR, CDR2 FQNEAQ (reference sequence). The CDR3 protein is CASSLGQLNTEAFF. CDR3 coding DNA: TGTGCCAGCAGCTTAGGACAGTTGAACACTGAAGCTTTCTTT.

The genes are TRBV7-2 and TRBJ2-7; 10 bases are shared with TRBD2. Germline lookup yields CDR1 SGHTA and CDR2 FQGNSA. The trim removed 3 bases at V and 2 bases at J, leaving 1 base unmatched. There are 14 residues in the CDR3. CDR3 sequence (DNA): TGTGCCAGCAGCTTTACTAGCGGGGCCTACGAGCAGTACTTC. Translating gives CASSFTSGAYEQYF.

The J gene is TRBJ1-4, the V gene TRBV19; D perhaps matches TRBD1 (5 bases). V shed 4 bases and J shed 5 bases, with 14 bases lying between them. Germline CDR1 reads LNHDA; CDR2 reads SQIVND (reference sequence). CDR3 size: 15 residues. CDR3: CASSTREEANEKLFF. CDR3 bases: TGTGCCAGTAGTACCAGGGAGGAGGCGAATGAAAAACTGTTTTTT.

This sequence joins TRBV5-4 and TRBJ1-1; weak D call: TRBD1 (5 bases). The CDR3 runs to 15 residues. The V end lost 3 bases, the J end lost 0 bases, and 12 bases lay between the germline ends. Germline CDR1 SGHNT, CDR2 YYREEE (reference sequence). CDR3 protein: CASSSAGRLNTEAFF. In DNA, the CDR3 is TGTGCCAGCAGCTCAGCGGGACGGCTGAACACTGAAGCTTTCTTT.